This TCR beta chain was sequenced for a study of PD-L1 blockade in urothelial cancer. About the study: About 90% of the 29 patients were males with bladder-origin urothelial cancer. Median T cell yield per blood sample was about 140,000 cells.

With 3 bases removed from V and 5 bases from J, the gap between germline ends came to 20 bases. The CDR3 extends over 16 amino acids. Germline V gene lookup returns CDR1 SGHRS and CDR2 YFSETQ. Sequencing used immunoSEQ multiplex PCR; TCRdb keeps in-frame clones, though not all of them. Of 45,000 or so clones listed, roughly four fifths are singletons. Time point indicated: pretreatment peripheral blood. Between 1 and 8 samples per patient were obtained, pretreatment and on-treatment. V is TRBV5-1 and J is TRBJ2-5; D uncertain. This TCR derives from a man aged 45-65 years with urothelial cancer. Sequencing used PBMCs, obtained around atezolizumab (anti-PD-L1) treatment. Written as DNA, the CDR3 is TGCGCCAGCAGCTCGATTGAGTTAAGGAGATCGGAGACCCAGTACTTC. Amino acid sequence: CASSSIELRRSETQYF.